Sequencing of this T cell receptor (beta chain) was carried out in a study of Graves' ophthalmopathy and Graves' hyperthyroidism. Uncontrolled infections, pregnancy, lactation or other autoimmune diseases led to patient exclusion. RNA transcripts were the template, and TCR beta CDR3 regions were amplified from them. An opening RT-PCR round employed HTBI primers and preceded a second-round multiplex PCR. From the multiplex PCR reads, TCRdb called clonotypes with MiXCR, one entry per CDR3 protein. This table holds fewer than 400,000 distinct CDR3 sequences, 15% to 20% found once. V was pared by 2 bases and J by 2 bases, with 4 bases of the junction left unmatched. The CDR3 sequence is 15 residues long. Germline lookup yields CDR1 MNHEY and CDR2 SMNVEV (reference sequence).

The chain joins TRBV27 to TRBJ2-7, with TRBD2 matching 9 bases. This clonotype was obtained from a woman aged 18-29 years with Graves' ophthalmopathy. Sample: peripheral blood. Here the CDR3 reads CASSLGASGTYEQYF. CDR3 DNA sequence: TGTGCCAGCAGTTTAGGGGCTAGCGGGACCTACGAGCAGTACTTC.